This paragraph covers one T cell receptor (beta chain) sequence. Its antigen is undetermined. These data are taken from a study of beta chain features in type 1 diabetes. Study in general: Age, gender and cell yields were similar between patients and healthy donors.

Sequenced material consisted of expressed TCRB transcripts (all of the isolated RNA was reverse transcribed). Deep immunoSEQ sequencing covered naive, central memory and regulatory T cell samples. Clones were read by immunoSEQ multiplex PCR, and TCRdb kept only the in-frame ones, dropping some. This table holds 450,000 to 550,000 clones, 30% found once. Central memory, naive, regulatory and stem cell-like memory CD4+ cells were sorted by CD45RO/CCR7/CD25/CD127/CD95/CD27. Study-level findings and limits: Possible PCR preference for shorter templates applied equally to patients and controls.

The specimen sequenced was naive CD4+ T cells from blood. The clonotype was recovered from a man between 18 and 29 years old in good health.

CDR3 residues: CASSPWRGAETQYF. CDR3 coding DNA: TGTGCCAGCAGCCCCTGGCGGGGCGCAGAGACCCAGTACTTC. The chain recombines TRBV7-2 with TRBJ2-5; TRBD2 is a possible D gene (6 bases). This CDR3 is 14 amino acids long. V was clipped by 5 bases and J by 4 bases, with 14 bases between them. Germline CDR1 reads SGHTA; CDR2 reads FQGNSA.